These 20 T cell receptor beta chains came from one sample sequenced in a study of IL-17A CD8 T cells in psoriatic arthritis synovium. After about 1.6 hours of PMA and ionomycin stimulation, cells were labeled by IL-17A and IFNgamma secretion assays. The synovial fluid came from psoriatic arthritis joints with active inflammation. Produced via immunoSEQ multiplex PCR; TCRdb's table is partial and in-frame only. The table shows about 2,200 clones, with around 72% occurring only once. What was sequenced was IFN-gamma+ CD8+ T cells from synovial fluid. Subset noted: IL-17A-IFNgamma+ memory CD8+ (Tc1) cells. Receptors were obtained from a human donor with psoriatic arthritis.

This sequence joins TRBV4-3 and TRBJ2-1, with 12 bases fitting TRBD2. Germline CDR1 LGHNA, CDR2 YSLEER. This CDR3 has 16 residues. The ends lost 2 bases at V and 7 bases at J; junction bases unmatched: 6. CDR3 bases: TGCGCCAGCAGCCAACTAGCGGGAGGGTTAGGGAATGAGCAGTTCTTC. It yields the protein CASSQLAGGLGNEQFF.

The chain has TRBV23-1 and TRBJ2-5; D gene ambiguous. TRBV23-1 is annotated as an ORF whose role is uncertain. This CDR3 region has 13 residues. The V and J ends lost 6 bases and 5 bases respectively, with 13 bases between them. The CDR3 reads CASSQRPPETQYF. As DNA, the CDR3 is TGCGCCAGCAGCCAACGCCCCCCCGAGACCCAGTACTTC.

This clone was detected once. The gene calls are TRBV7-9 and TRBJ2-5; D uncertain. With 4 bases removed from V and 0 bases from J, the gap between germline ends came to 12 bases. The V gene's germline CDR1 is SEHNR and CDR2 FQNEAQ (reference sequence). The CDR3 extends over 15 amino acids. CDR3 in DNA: TGTGCCAGCAGCTCCTCTTTGGGCAACCAAGAGACCCAGTACTTC. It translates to CASSSSLGNQETQYF. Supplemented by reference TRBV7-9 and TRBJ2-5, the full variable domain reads DTGVSQNPRHKITKRGQNVTFRCDPISEHNRLYWYRQTLGQGPEFLTYFQNEAQLEKSRLLSDRFSAERPKGSFSTLEIQRTEQGDSAMYLCASSSSLGNQETQYFGPGTRLLVL.

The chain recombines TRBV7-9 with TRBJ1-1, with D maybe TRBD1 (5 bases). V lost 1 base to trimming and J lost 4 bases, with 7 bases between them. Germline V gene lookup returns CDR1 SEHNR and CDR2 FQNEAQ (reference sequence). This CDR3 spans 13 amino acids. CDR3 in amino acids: CASSLDGGTEAFF. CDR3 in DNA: TGTGCCAGCAGCTTAGATGGGGGCACTGAAGCTTTCTTT.

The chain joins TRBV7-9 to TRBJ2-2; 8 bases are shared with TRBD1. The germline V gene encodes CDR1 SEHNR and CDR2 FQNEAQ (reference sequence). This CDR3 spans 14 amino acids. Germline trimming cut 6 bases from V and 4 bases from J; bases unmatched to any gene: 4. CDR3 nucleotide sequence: TGTGCCAGCAGGGACAGGGTTTCCACCGGGGAGCTGTTTTTT. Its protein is CASRDRVSTGELFF.

DNA for the CDR3: TGTGCCAGCAGCTCCCCTTCTGAGGGCCCTATTGGGGATGAGCAGTTCTTC. This sequence encodes CASSSPSEGPIGDEQFF. The chain has TRBV11-3 and TRBJ2-1; tentative D call: TRBD2 (5 bases). The germline V gene encodes CDR1 SGHNT and CDR2 YENEEA. Between the trimmed V and J ends, which lost 4 bases and 8 bases, there was a span of 24 bases. The CDR3 extends over 17 amino acids.

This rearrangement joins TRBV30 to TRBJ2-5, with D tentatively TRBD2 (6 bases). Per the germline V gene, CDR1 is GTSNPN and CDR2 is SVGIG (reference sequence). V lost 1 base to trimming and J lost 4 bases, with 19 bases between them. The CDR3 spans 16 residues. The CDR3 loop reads CAWSGGGGALLETQYF. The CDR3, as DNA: TGTGCCTGGAGTGGGGGCGGCGGGGCCCTTTTAGAGACCCAGTACTTC.

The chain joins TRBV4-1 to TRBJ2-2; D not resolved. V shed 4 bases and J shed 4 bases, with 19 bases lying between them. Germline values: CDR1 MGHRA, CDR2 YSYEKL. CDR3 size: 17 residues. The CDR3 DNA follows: TGCGCCAGCAGCCCGATTGGGCTCCGTGTTGTCACCGGGGAGCTGTTTTTT. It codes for CASSPIGLRVVTGELFF.

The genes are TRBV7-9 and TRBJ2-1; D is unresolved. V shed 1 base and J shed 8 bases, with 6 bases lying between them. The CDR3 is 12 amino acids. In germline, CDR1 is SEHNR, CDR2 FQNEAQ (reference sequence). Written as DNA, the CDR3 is TGTGCCAGCAGCTTAGAGCTGGATGAGCAGTTCTTC. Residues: CASSLELDEQFF.

The CDR3 is CASRGSSYSYNEQFF. In nucleotides, the CDR3 is TGTGCCAGCCGAGGGAGCAGCTACTCCTACAATGAGCAGTTCTTC. The rearrangement joins TRBV14 to TRBJ2-1, with D perhaps matching TRBD2 (5 bases). This CDR3 has 15 residues. V was clipped by 8 bases and J by 0 bases, with 14 bases between them. Per the germline V gene, CDR1 is SGHDN and CDR2 is FVKESK.

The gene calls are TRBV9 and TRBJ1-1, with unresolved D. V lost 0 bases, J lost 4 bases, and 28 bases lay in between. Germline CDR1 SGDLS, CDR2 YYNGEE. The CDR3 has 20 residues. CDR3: CASSVDYGWSKNSAGTEAFF. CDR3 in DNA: TGTGCCAGCAGCGTAGATTATGGATGGTCCAAGAACTCGGCGGGCACTGAAGCTTTCTTT.

CDR3 coding DNA: TGTGCCAGCAGCCAACTAAGCGGGAAGTACGAGCAGTACTTC. Residues: CASSQLSGKYEQYF. This chain uses TRBV4-2 with TRBJ2-7, with 7 bases aligning to TRBD2. The ends lost 2 bases at V and 4 bases at J; junction bases unmatched: 5. The CDR3 is 14 residues long. The germline V gene encodes CDR1 LGHNA and CDR2 YNFKEQ.

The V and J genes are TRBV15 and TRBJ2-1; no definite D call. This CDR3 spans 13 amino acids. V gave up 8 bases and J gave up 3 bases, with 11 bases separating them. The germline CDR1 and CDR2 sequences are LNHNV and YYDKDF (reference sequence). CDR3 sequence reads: CATAIAGYNEQFF. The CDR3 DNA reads TGTGCCACCGCCATAGCCGGCTACAATGAGCAGTTCTTC.

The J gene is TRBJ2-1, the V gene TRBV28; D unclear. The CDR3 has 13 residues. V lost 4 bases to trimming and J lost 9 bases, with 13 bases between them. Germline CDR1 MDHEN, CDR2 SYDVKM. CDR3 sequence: CASSYPSEGEQFF. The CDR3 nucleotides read TGTGCCAGCAGTTACCCCTCGGAAGGTGAGCAGTTCTTC.

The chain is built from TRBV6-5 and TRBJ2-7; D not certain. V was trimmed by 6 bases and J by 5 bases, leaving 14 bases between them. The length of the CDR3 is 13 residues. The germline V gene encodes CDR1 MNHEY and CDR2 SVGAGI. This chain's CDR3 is CASRPNEVHEQYV. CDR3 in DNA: TGTGCCAGCAGGCCAAACGAGGTCCACGAGCAGTACGTC.

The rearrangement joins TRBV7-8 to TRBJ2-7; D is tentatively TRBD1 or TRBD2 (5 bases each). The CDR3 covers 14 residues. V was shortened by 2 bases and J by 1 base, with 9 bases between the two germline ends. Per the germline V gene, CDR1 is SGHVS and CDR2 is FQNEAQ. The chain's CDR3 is CASSLWGRSYEQYV. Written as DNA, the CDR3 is TGTGCCAGCAGCTTATGGGGGAGATCCTACGAGCAGTACGTC.

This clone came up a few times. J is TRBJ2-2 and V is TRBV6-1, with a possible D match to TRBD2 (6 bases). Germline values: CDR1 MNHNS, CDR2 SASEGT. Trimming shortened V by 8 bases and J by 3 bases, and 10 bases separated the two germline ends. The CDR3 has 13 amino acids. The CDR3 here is CASGGTDTGELFF. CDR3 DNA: TGTGCCAGCGGCGGGACGGACACCGGGGAGCTGTTTTTT.

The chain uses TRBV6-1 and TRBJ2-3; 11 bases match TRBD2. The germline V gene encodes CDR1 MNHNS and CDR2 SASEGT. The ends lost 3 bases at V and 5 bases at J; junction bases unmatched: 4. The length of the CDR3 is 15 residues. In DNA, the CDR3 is TGTGCCAGCAGTGATCTAGCGGGAGGAGGAGATACGCAGTATTTT. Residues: CASSDLAGGGDTQYF.

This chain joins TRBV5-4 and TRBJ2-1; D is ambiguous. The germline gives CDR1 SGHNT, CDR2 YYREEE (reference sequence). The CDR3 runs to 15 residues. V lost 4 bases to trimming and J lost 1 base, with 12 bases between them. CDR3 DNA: TGTGCCAGCAGCCCGGACCTGGGGTCCTACAATGAGCAGTTCTTC. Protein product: CASSPDLGSYNEQFF. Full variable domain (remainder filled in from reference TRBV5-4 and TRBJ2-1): ETGVTQSPTHLIKTRGQQVTLRCSSQSGHNTVSWYQQALGQGPQFIFQYYREEENGRGNFPPRFSGLQFPNYSSELNVNALELDDSALYLCASSPDLGSYNEQFFGPGTRLTVL.

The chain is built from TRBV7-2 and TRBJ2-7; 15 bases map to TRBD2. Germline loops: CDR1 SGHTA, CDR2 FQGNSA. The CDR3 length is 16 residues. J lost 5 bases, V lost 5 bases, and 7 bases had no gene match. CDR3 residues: CASSPGLAGGQDEQYF. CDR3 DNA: TGTGCCAGCAGCCCCGGACTAGCGGGAGGGCAGGACGAGCAGTACTTC.